The entry below gives a single TCR beta chain sequence along with its context. The V and J ends lost 4 bases and 5 bases, in that order; junction bases with no gene match: 12. The germline V gene has CDR1 SGHDT and CDR2 YYEEEE. The length of the CDR3 is 15 residues. With 60 Vbeta and 13 Jbeta primers, the PCR was carried out. Produced via immunoSEQ multiplex PCR; TCRdb's table is partial and in-frame only. In the table there are roughly 280,000 clones, under 80% of which are singletons. The data belong to a study of cytomegalovirus exposure and HLA in healthy donors. This TCR derives from a female donor in good health and CMV-seronegative. V gene TRBV5-6 combines with J gene TRBJ2-7; TRBD1 aligns across 7 bases. The sample comprised PBMCs. As DNA, the CDR3 is TGTGCCAGCAGCCTACTCGACAGGGCGGCCAACGAGCAGTACTTC. It is translated as CASSLLDRAANEQYF.